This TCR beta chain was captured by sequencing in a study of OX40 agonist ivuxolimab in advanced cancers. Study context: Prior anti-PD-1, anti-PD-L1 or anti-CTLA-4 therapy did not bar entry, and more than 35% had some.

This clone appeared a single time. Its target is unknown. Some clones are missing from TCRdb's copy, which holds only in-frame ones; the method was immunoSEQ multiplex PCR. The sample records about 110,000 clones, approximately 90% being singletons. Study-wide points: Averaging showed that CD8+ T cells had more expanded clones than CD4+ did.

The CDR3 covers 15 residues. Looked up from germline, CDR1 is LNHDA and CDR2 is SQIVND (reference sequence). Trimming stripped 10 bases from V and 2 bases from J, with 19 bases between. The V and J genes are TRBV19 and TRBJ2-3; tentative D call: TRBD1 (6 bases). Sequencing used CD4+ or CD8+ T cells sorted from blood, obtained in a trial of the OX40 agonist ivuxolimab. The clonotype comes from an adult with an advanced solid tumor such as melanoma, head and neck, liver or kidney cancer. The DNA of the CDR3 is TGTGCCACACGCTCCTGGCAGGGGTTCACAGATACGCAGTATTTT. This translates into CATRSWQGFTDTQYF.